This T cell receptor beta chain stems from a study of T cell responses to AZD1222 COVID-19 vaccine. Study at large: Whether given at about 4 or about 12 weeks, second doses were pooled.

Sequenced by immunoSEQ multiplex PCR; TCRdb stores in-frame clones only, minus some. Of approximately 170,000 clones listed, approximately 90% are singletons. CDR1 and CDR2 from the germline V gene are SGHAT and FQDESV (reference sequence). The CDR3 has 14 residues. V lost 3 bases and J lost 4, with 12 bases in between. This rearrangement joins TRBV11-1 to TRBJ1-2; a possible D gene is TRBD1 (5 bases). Here the sequenced sample was peripheral blood, taken on day 0 of AZD1222 vaccination. This TCR was recovered from an adult in good health. CDR3 in DNA: TGTGCCAGCAGCTTTGGCCAGGGCCCCTATGGCTACACCTTC. Amino acid sequence: CASSFGQGPYGYTF.